This TCR beta chain was sequenced during a study of T-cell reconstitution after alpha-beta-depleted transplantation in children. Using unique molecular identifiers, the investigators prepared the TCRbeta library. TCRdb reprocessed the PCR reads via MiXCR and lists one record per CDR3 protein. The table has fewer than 8,000 distinct CDR3 sequences, 25% to 35% seen once. Overall study findings and caveats: It was newly produced T cells that mostly accounted for T-cell counts and diversity one year after transplant. Surviving recipient cells, namely T cells and thymic progenitors, were the source of high day-60 TCRbeta diversity in some patients. Several hundred expanded graft clones reportedly were the source of alpha-beta T cells about two months after transplant.

This clonotype was observed at least ten times. Its specificity is unknown. Germline V lookup: CDR1 MNHNS, CDR2 SASEGT. After removal of 4 bases from V and 2 bases from J, the junction contained 6 bases not matched to a gene. This CDR3 is built from 15 residues. This material consisted of peripheral blood, taken 60 days after TCRalphabeta/CD19-depleted stem cell transplant. The sequence was obtained from a boy under two years old who had a stem cell transplant for SCID, so the T cells may come from the graft donor. The chain has TRBV6-1 and TRBJ2-7; 9 nucleotides match TRBD2. CDR3 nucleotides: TGTGCCAGCAGTGTAAGCGGGGGGTACCCCTACGAGCAGTACTTC. Translation: CASSVSGGYPYEQYF.